A single TCR beta chain is shown here with its context. Its cognate antigen is unknown. CDR1 is KGHSH, CDR2 LQKENI, per germline. The CDR3 is 16 amino acids. The data are from a study of T cell clusters in autoimmune cytopenias. The overall study: Per sample, median TRB depth was roughly 50,000 reads, yielding a median roughly 2,200 distinct clonotypes. Study-wide results and limits: Primary autoimmune cytopenia patients appeared to lack physiological T cell clusters present in healthy donors. Compared with active autoimmune hepatitis patients, healthy donors showed approximately 3-fold more exclusive TRB clusters.

Multiplex touch-down PCR amplified TRB using TRB-A and TRB-B pools in one tube. TCRdb reanalyzed the multiplex PCR reads, giving one entry per CDR3 protein sequence and no DNA. The sample has a few thousand distinct CDR3 sequences, and its top ten clones hold roughly 18%. Each sample's input was around 250 ng genomic DNA, some 38,000 genome equivalents. The receptor's source is a human donor with an autoimmune cytopenia or autoimmune hepatitis (not recorded which). The specimen was peripheral blood. This chain links TRBV18 with TRBJ2-3; the TCRdb D gene call, TRBD2, has no DNA to confirm it. The CDR3 spells CASSPRASGATDTQYF.